These T cell receptor beta chains were read from a single sample in a study of vaccination effects on CD4 cells after COVID-19. Their recognized antigens are unknown. Sequencing used immunoSEQ multiplex PCR; TCRdb keeps in-frame clones, though not all of them. The table has 25,000 to 35,000 clones, roughly 71% seen once. Sample: CD4+ T cells from PBMCs cultured with HCoV-NL63 spike peptides, taken after COVID-19 vaccination. These receptors came from a human donor who received a COVID-19 vaccine. Both conserved end residues are part of each CDR3. A D gene is named only where the DNA matches it firmly. Size values are once, few and many counts, or a class for expanded clones, and some rows have none.

clone size: NA
D gene: TRBD1
J gene: TRBJ1-2
V gene: TRBV30
CDR3 protein: CAWTTGGEYGYTF
CDR3 DNA: TGTGCCTGGACGACAGGGGGCGAGTATGGCTACACCTTC

clone size: few
D gene: NA
J gene: TRBJ2-2
V gene: TRBV19
CDR3 protein: CATRTAPNTGELFF
CDR3 DNA: TGTGCCACACGGACAGCCCCGAACACCGGGGAGCTGTTTTTT

clone size: NA
D gene: NA
J gene: TRBJ2-4
V gene: TRBV5-1
CDR3 protein: CASSLGNLAKNIQYF
CDR3 DNA: TGCGCCAGCAGCTTGGGCAATTTAGCCAAAAACATTCAGTACTTC

clone size: NA
D gene: NA
J gene: TRBJ2-5
V gene: TRBV29-1
CDR3 protein: CSAEGQSRETQYF
CDR3 DNA: TGCAGCGCGGAGGGACAGTCCCGGGAGACCCAGTACTTC

clone size: NA
D gene: NA
J gene: TRBJ2-1
V gene: TRBV19
CDR3 protein: CASSIIGATGNEQFF
CDR3 DNA: TGTGCCAGTAGTATCATAGGGGCCACTGGGAATGAGCAGTTCTTC

clone size: NA
D gene: NA
J gene: TRBJ2-5
V gene: TRBV12-3/TRBV12-4
CDR3 protein: CASLQGMSETQYF
CDR3 DNA: TGTGCCAGCCTCCAAGGGATGAGTGAGACCCAGTACTTC

clone size: NA
D gene: TRBD1
J gene: TRBJ2-3
V gene: TRBV20-1
CDR3 protein: CSASGTGRADTQYF
CDR3 DNA: TGCAGTGCTAGTGGGACAGGGAGGGCAGATACGCAGTATTTT

clone size: once
D gene: TRBD1
J gene: TRBJ1-6
V gene: TRBV18
CDR3 protein: CASSRQGVNSPLHF
CDR3 DNA: TGTGCCAGCTCACGACAGGGGGTTAATTCACCCCTCCACTTT

clone size: NA
D gene: NA
J gene: TRBJ1-4
V gene: TRBV18
CDR3 protein: CASSPPGGNEKLFF
CDR3 DNA: TGTGCCAGCTCACCACCTGGGGGTAATGAAAAACTGTTTTTT

clone size: few
D gene: TRBD2
J gene: TRBJ2-2
V gene: TRBV12-5
CDR3 protein: CASGLDPSSGGRTGELFF
CDR3 DNA: TGTGCTAGTGGTTTGGATCCTAGCTCGGGAGGTCGGACCGGGGAGCTGTTTTTT

clone size: few
D gene: NA
J gene: TRBJ1-6
V gene: TRBV11-2
CDR3 protein: CASSKNPTYSPLHF
CDR3 DNA: TGTGCCAGCTCCAAAAACCCGACTTATTCACCCCTCCACTTT

clone size: NA
D gene: TRBD2
J gene: TRBJ2-5
V gene: TRBV6-4
CDR3 protein: CASRRPGLALQETQYF
CDR3 DNA: TGTGCCAGCAGGAGACCGGGACTAGCGTTGCAAGAGACCCAGTACTTC

clone size: few
D gene: NA
J gene: TRBJ2-7
V gene: TRBV5-1
CDR3 protein: CASSLGQPGEQYF
CDR3 DNA: TGCGCCAGCAGCTTGGGCCAACCGGGGGAGCAGTACTTC

clone size: NA
D gene: NA
J gene: TRBJ2-3
V gene: TRBV19
CDR3 protein: CASSIDRGTDTQYF
CDR3 DNA: TGTGCCAGTAGTATCGACCGGGGAACAGATACGCAGTATTTT

clone size: NA
D gene: TRBD1
J gene: TRBJ2-6
V gene: TRBV19
CDR3 protein: CASSLQGAGANVLTF
CDR3 DNA: TGTGCCAGTAGTTTACAGGGGGCTGGGGCCAACGTCCTGACTTTC

clone size: NA
D gene: NA
J gene: TRBJ1-4
V gene: TRBV5-1
CDR3 protein: CASSLGQAGEKLFF
CDR3 DNA: TGCGCCAGCAGCTTGGGACAGGCTGGTGAAAAACTGTTTTTT

clone size: NA
D gene: TRBD2
J gene: TRBJ2-1
V gene: TRBV5-1
CDR3 protein: CASGTSGNYNEQFF
CDR3 DNA: TGCGCCAGCGGGACTAGCGGGAACTACAATGAGCAGTTCTTC

clone size: few
D gene: NA
J gene: TRBJ2-1
V gene: TRBV5-6
CDR3 protein: CASRVRPYEQFF
CDR3 DNA: TGTGCCAGCAGAGTTAGGCCATATGAGCAGTTCTTC

clone size: NA
D gene: NA
J gene: TRBJ1-5
V gene: TRBV7-9
CDR3 protein: CASSSQGLSNQPQHF
CDR3 DNA: TGTGCCAGCAGCTCACAGGGCCTTAGCAATCAGCCCCAGCATTTT

clone size: NA
D gene: NA
J gene: TRBJ1-3
V gene: TRBV6-2/TRBV6-3
CDR3 protein: CASSNGGLSGNTIYF
CDR3 DNA: TGTGCCAGCAGTAATGGCGGCCTCTCTGGAAACACCATATATTTT

clone size: NA
D gene: NA
J gene: TRBJ2-3
V gene: TRBV29-1
CDR3 protein: CSACPSTDTQYF
CDR3 DNA: TGCAGCGCCTGCCCTAGCACAGATACGCAGTATTTT

clone size: NA
D gene: TRBD1
J gene: TRBJ2-5
V gene: TRBV7-2
CDR3 protein: CASSLVTRGGPLGETQYF
CDR3 DNA: TGTGCCAGCAGCTTAGTGACCCGAGGGGGCCCCCTGGGGGAGACCCAGTACTTC

clone size: few
D gene: NA
J gene: TRBJ1-1
V gene: TRBV19
CDR3 protein: CASSPVDRNTEAFF
CDR3 DNA: TGTGCCAGTAGTCCCGTGGATCGGAACACTGAAGCTTTCTTT

clone size: once
D gene: NA
J gene: TRBJ1-1
V gene: TRBV18
CDR3 protein: CASSPRSQARNTEAFF
CDR3 DNA: TGTGCCAGCTCACCGCGTTCACAGGCCAGGAACACTGAAGCTTTCTTT

clone size: NA
D gene: TRBD1
J gene: TRBJ1-1
V gene: TRBV19
CDR3 protein: CASRTDRGSYTEAFF
CDR3 DNA: TGTGCCAGTAGGACGGACAGGGGGTCGTACACTGAAGCTTTCTTT

clone size: once
D gene: NA
J gene: TRBJ2-7
V gene: TRBV4-2
CDR3 protein: CASSQDVGSSYEQYF
CDR3 DNA: TGTGCCAGCAGCCAAGATGTGGGGAGCTCCTACGAGCAGTACTTC

clone size: NA
D gene: TRBD2
J gene: TRBJ2-3
V gene: TRBV2
CDR3 protein: CASSVWVLAVNTDTQYF
CDR3 DNA: TGTGCCAGCAGTGTCTGGGTCCTAGCGGTAAACACAGATACGCAGTATTTT

clone size: NA
D gene: TRBD1
J gene: TRBJ2-1
V gene: TRBV10-2
CDR3 protein: CASRDTGTGGYNEQFF
CDR3 DNA: TGCGCCAGCAGAGACACCGGGACAGGGGGTTACAATGAGCAGTTCTTC

clone size: NA
D gene: TRBD2
J gene: TRBJ2-1
V gene: TRBV5-1
CDR3 protein: CASSGSGTYNEQFF
CDR3 DNA: TGCGCCAGCAGCGGTAGCGGGACCTACAATGAGCAGTTCTTC

clone size: few
D gene: NA
J gene: TRBJ1-5
V gene: TRBV29-1
CDR3 protein: CSVKQGGDQPQHF
CDR3 DNA: TGCAGCGTTAAACAGGGTGGGGATCAGCCCCAGCATTTT

clone size: few
D gene: NA
J gene: TRBJ1-6
V gene: TRBV6-5
CDR3 protein: CASRGDDSPLHF
CDR3 DNA: TGTGCCAGCCGAGGGGATGATTCACCCCTCCACTTT

clone size: few
D gene: NA
J gene: TRBJ2-1
V gene: TRBV28
CDR3 protein: CASSSLGDQYYNEQFF
CDR3 DNA: TGTGCCAGCAGTTCCTTGGGGGACCAATACTACAATGAGCAGTTCTTC

clone size: large
D gene: NA
J gene: TRBJ1-2
V gene: TRBV12-5
CDR3 protein: CASGFGQGGGYTF
CDR3 DNA: TGTGCTAGTGGTTTTGGGCAGGGAGGAGGCTACACCTTC

clone size: few
D gene: TRBD1
J gene: TRBJ2-3
V gene: TRBV18
CDR3 protein: CASSPPGQGDGMLYF
CDR3 DNA: TGTGCCAGCTCACCTCCGGGACAGGGGGATGGAATGCTGTATTTT

clone size: NA
D gene: NA
J gene: TRBJ1-2
V gene: TRBV10-1
CDR3 protein: CASSPGQDYGYTF
CDR3 DNA: TGCGCCAGCAGCCCGGGACAAGACTATGGCTACACCTTC

clone size: NA
D gene: TRBD1
J gene: TRBJ1-4
V gene: TRBV12-3/TRBV12-4
CDR3 protein: CASSGGTDEKLFF
CDR3 DNA: TGTGCCAGCAGTGGGGGGACAGACGAAAAACTGTTTTTT